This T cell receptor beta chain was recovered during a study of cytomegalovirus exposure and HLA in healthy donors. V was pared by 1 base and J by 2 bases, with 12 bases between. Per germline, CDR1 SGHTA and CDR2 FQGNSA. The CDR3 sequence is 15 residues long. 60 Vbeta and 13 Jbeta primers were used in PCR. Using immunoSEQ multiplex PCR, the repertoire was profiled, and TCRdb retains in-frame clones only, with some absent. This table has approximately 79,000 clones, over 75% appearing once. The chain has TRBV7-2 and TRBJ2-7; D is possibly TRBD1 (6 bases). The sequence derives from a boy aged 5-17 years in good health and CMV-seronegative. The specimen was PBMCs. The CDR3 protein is CASSLVGAGAYEQYF. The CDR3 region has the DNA TGTGCCAGCAGCTTAGTTGGCGCAGGGGCCTACGAGCAGTACTTC. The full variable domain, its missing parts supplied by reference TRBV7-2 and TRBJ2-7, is GAGVSQSPSNKVTEKGKDVELRCDPISGHTALYWYRQSLGQGLEFLIYFQGNSAPDKSGLPSDRFSAERTGGSVSTLTIQRTQQEDSAVYLCASSLVGAGAYEQYFGPGTRLTVT.